The entry below describes one T cell receptor (beta chain). PCR involved 60 Vbeta and 13 Jbeta primers. Some clones are missing from TCRdb's copy, which holds only in-frame ones; the method was immunoSEQ multiplex PCR. Here the sample table reports 100,000 to 150,000 clones. Between the trimmed V and J ends, which lost 4 bases and 0 bases, there was a span of 8 bases. Germline CDR1 reads MNHNS; CDR2 reads SASEGT. The length of the CDR3 is 14 residues. The donors comprised healthy bone marrow donors. While unrecorded immune exposures were likely, the donors were nominally healthy when sampled. The entry originates in a study of cytomegalovirus exposure and HLA in healthy donors. For the study at large: A previous analysis identified approximately 120 million unique TCR beta sequences derived from 180 million or so T cells.

The chain has TRBV6-1 and TRBJ2-3; no clear D gene. Sequenced input: PBMCs. This TCR came from a woman aged 40 to 50 in good health and CMV-seronegative. DNA for the CDR3: TGTGCCAGCAGTGTTGAGACTAGCACAGATACGCAGTATTTT. Amino acid sequence: CASSVETSTDTQYF.